This TCR beta chain was sequenced in a study of T cell repertoires in cytomegalovirus infection. The study's findings and limits: Ex vivo, HLA-C-restricted CMV-specific TCR beta clonotypes prevailed over the rest of the response.

The CDR3 totals 14 residues. V was shortened by 4 bases and J by 0 bases, with 8 bases between the two germline ends. Germline CDR1 reads SEHNR; CDR2 reads FQNEAQ (reference sequence). This clonotype was found once. Its matching antigen is unknown. Each CDR3 protein is one row after TCRdb ran MiXCR on the reads. Counted here are fewer than 550,000 distinct CDR3 sequences, less than 30% occurring once; the ten biggest clones make up approximately 13%. This sequence originates from a human donor in good health (CMV status not recorded). Some clones in this sample may be carry-over from other donors' samples. Sequencing was carried out using PBMCs. This chain joins TRBV7-9 and TRBJ2-3; no clear D gene. The CDR3 here is CASSSIFSTDTQYF. CDR3 coding DNA: TGTGCCAGCAGCTCAATCTTTAGCACAGATACGCAGTATTTT.